This T cell receptor (beta chain) was sequenced during a study of T cell changes during pregnancy in multiple sclerosis. The method was immunoSEQ multiplex PCR; TCRdb's version includes in-frame clones alone and lacks a portion of them. The sample yields 45,000 to 65,000 clones, over 90% seen once. Trimming left V 10 bases short and J 0 bases short, with 15 bases between. This CDR3 comprises 14 residues. CDR1 and CDR2 from the germline V gene are PRHDT and FYEKMQ (reference sequence). The origin of this receptor is a female donor with multiple sclerosis, enrolled in a pregnancy study. The chain is built from TRBV13 and TRBJ1-1; weak D call: TRBD1 (5 bases). This sample comprised CD8+ T cells from peripheral blood mononuclear cells, obtained in the third trimester of pregnancy. CDR3 sequence: CATKRGNMNTEAFF. Written as DNA, the CDR3 is TGTGCCACAAAGCGGGGGAACATGAACACTGAAGCTTTCTTT.